This T cell receptor beta chain was captured by sequencing in a study of cytomegalovirus exposure and HLA in healthy donors. Findings and limits, study-wide: Later analysis demonstrated an association between a missense DCLRE1C variant and TCR beta V- and J-gene trimming.

This clone has only one observation. Antigen unknown. With 60 Vbeta and 13 Jbeta primers, the PCR was carried out. The repertoire was sequenced with immunoSEQ multiplex PCR; TCRdb's copy has only in-frame clones and lacks some. The sample includes under 150,000 clones, 72% seen only once; the top ten take around 4.2%. Sequencing used PBMCs. The sequence was collected from a man aged 50 to 59 in good health and CMV-seropositive.

The CDR3 reads CASRGGTEAFF. The CDR3 nucleotides read TGTGCCAGCCGAGGGGGCACTGAAGCTTTCTTT. The rearrangement links TRBV6-5 to TRBJ1-1; TRBD1 might be the D (6 bases). The CDR3 consists of 11 residues. With 8 bases removed from V and 4 bases from J, the gap between germline ends came to 8 bases. Germline CDR1 and CDR2: MNHEY and SVGAGI.